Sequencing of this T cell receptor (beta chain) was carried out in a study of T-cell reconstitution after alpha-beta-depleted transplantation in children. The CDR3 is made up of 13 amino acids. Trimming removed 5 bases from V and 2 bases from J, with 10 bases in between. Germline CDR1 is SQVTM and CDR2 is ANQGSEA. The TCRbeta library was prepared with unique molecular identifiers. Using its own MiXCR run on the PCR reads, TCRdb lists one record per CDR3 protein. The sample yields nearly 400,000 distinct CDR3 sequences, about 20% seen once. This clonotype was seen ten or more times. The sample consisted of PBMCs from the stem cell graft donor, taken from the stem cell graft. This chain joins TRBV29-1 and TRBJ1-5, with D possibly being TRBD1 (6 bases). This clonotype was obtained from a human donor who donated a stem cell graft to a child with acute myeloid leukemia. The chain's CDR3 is CSVTGLGNQPQHF. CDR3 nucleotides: TGCAGCGTTACAGGGTTGGGCAATCAGCCCCAGCATTTT.